This note documents a single T cell receptor (beta chain) sequence. Antigen unknown. This sample is drawn from a study of shared clonotypes between healthy human individuals. Trimming cost V 3 bases and J 3 bases; bases outside gene matches: 3. The CDR3 runs to 14 residues. The germline V gene encodes CDR1 MDHEN and CDR2 SYDVKM. Broader study findings: With a handful of donors compared, about 5.2% of naive CD4 clonotypes were shared.

TCRdb's copy holds only in-frame clones and misses some; the assay was immunoSEQ multiplex PCR. Of about 600,000 clones in the sample, over 95% are singletons; the top ten hold 0.11%. Terminally differentiated effector memory CD45RA+ cells were excluded from the naive CD8 cells, which were CD45RO-negative and positively selected for CCR7. V is TRBV28 and J is TRBJ2-7; 9 bases align to TRBD2. Sequencing input: naive CD8+ T cells sorted from blood. The sequence came from a woman aged 25 to 39 in good health. For the CDR3, the DNA is TGTGCCAGCAGTTTCGGACTAGCGATCTACGAGCAGTACTTC. It specifies CASSFGLAIYEQYF.